One and the same sample provided the 10 T cell receptor beta chains below, sequenced in a study of T cells after yellow fever vaccination. TCRdb reprocessed the 5' RACE reads with MiXCR, giving one entry per CDR3 protein. The repertoire consists of approximately 300,000 distinct CDR3 sequences, with roughly 13% occurring once and the leading ten covering 0.5% to 0.6%. The sequences come from CD4+ T cells sorted from PBMCs, collected 45 days after the yellow fever booster vaccination. These receptors were collected from a young man who received the YFV17D yellow fever vaccine.

This clonotype was detected a few times. J is TRBJ1-6 and V is TRBV10-3, with 8 bases identical to TRBD1. Germline loops: CDR1 ENHRY, CDR2 SYGVKD. V dropped 8 bases and J dropped 10; count of bases not matched to a gene: 7. This CDR3 region has 13 residues. As DNA, the CDR3 is TGTGCCATCGCAACAGGGGGAGAATCACCCCTCCACTTT. This encodes CAIATGGESPLHF.

This clonotype showed up just a few times. The chain has TRBV11-1 and TRBJ2-5; tentative D call: TRBD1 (7 bases). There are 18 residues in the CDR3. Germline values: CDR1 SGHAT, CDR2 FQDESV (reference sequence). V lost 5 bases to trimming and J lost 5 bases, with 27 bases between them. CDR3 DNA: TGTGCCAGCAGCCCAACTAACCGGGTGAGACAGGGACTGGAGACCCAGTACTTC. Protein sequence: CASSPTNRVRQGLETQYF.

The table lists this clonotype with a few counts. The chain carries TRBV20-1 and TRBJ1-1; 11 positions agree with TRBD1. The germline gives CDR1 DFQATT, CDR2 SNEGSKA (reference sequence). Trimming cost V 6 bases and J 5 bases; bases outside gene matches: 8. The CDR3 loop spans 14 amino acids. This CDR3 reads CSAWTGGARTEAFF. The CDR3 nucleotides are TGCAGTGCCTGGACAGGGGGCGCGAGGACTGAAGCTTTCTTT.

The J gene is TRBJ2-5, the V gene TRBV29-1, with D possibly matching TRBD1 (5 bases). Trimming took off 7 bases at V and 2 bases at J, with 11 bases between the two ends. CDR1 is SQVTM and CDR2 is ANQGSEA in the germline V gene. CDR3 length equals 12 residues. The CDR3 spells CSAGHLQETQYF. As DNA, the CDR3 is TGCAGCGCAGGACACCTTCAAGAGACCCAGTACTTC. Supplemented by reference TRBV29-1 and TRBJ2-5, the full variable domain reads SAVISQKPSRDICQRGTSLTIQCQVDSQVTMMFWYRQQPGQSLTLIATANQGSEATYESGFVIDKFPISRPNLTFSTLTVSNMSPEDSSIYLCSAGHLQETQYFGPGTRLLVL.

This clonotype was counted only a few times. The chain recombines TRBV7-9 with TRBJ2-1; tentatively, D is TRBD2 (5 bases). Trimming removed 0 bases from V and 3 bases from J, with 9 bases in between. This CDR3 has 15 residues. The germline V gene has CDR1 SEHNR and CDR2 FQNEAQ (reference sequence). CDR3 coding DNA: TGTGCCAGCAGCTTAGCGCGGGCAGTCTACAATGAGCAGTTCTTC. Its protein is CASSLARAVYNEQFF.

The rearrangement links TRBV10-3 to TRBJ2-5, with no clear D. This CDR3 contains 14 residues. V was trimmed by 11 bases and J by 7 bases, leaving 23 bases between them. CDR1 and CDR2 (germline): ENHRY, SYGVKD. The CDR3 DNA sequence: TGTGCCGCCACGGATCCCGGTTCTACGGGGACCCAGTACTTC. Translating gives CAATDPGSTGTQYF.

The V call is TRBV7-2, the J call TRBJ2-7, with D perhaps TRBD1 or TRBD2 (7 bases each). V lost 4 bases and J 0 bases, leaving 10 bases between the germline ends. The CDR3 length is 14 residues. The germline CDR1 and CDR2 sequences are SGHTA and FQGNSA. CDR3 sequence (DNA): TGTGCCAGCAGCTCCAGGGGGGGCTCCTACGAGCAGTACTTC. This gives the protein CASSSRGGSYEQYF.

This chain joins TRBV10-3 and TRBJ2-5; D assignment may be TRBD1 or TRBD2 (5 bases each). In germline, CDR1 is ENHRY, CDR2 SYGVKD. Trimming removed 6 bases at V and 2 bases at J, with 13 bases between. The CDR3 contains 14 residues. CDR3 coding DNA: TGTGCCATCAGACCTGACAGACTACAAGAGACCCAGTACTTC. It codes for CAIRPDRLQETQYF.

At least ten counts were recorded for this clonotype. The genes are TRBV6-2 or TRBV6-3 and TRBJ1-5, with 7 bases identical to TRBD1. Germline V gene data show CDR1 as MNHEY and CDR2 as SVGEGT. J lost 4 bases, V lost 4 bases, and 10 bases had no gene match. The CDR3 runs to 16 residues. CDR3 sequence: CASSFSRGRGNQPQHF. CDR3 coding DNA: TGTGCCAGCAGTTTCTCCCGAGGCAGGGGGAATCAGCCCCAGCATTTT.

The rearrangement joins TRBV30 to TRBJ2-7, with D possibly matching TRBD1 (6 bases). Trimming removed 8 bases from V and 4 bases from J, with 15 bases in between. CDR1 and CDR2 (germline): GTSNPN, SVGIG (reference sequence). CDR3 length: 12 residues. CDR3 residues: CAGTQGTYEQYF. Written as DNA, the CDR3 is TGTGCCGGGACACAGGGAACGTACGAGCAGTACTTC.